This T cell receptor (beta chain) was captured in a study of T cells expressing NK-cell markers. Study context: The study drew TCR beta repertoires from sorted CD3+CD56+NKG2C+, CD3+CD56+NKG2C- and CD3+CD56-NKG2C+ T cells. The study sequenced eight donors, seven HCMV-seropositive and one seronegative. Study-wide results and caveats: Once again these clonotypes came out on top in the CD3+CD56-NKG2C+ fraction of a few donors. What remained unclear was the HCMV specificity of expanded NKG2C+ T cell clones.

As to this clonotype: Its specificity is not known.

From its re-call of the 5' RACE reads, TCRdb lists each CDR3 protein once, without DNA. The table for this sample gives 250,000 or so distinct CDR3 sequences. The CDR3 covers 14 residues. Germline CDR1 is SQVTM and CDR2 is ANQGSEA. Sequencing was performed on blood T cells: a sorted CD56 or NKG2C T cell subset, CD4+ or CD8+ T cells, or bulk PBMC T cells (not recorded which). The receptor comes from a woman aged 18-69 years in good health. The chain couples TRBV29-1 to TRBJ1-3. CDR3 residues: CSVAGPRAGNTIYF.